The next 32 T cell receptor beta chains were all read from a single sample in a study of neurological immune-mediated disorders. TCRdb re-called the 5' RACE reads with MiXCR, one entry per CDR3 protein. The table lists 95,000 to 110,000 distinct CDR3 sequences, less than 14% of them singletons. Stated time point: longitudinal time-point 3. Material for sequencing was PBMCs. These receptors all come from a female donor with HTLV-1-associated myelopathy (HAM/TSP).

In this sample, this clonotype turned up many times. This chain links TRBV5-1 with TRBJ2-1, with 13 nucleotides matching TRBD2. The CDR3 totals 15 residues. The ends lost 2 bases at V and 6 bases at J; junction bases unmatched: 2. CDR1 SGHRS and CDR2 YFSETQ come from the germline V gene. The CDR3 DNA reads TGCGCCAGCAGCTTACTAGCGGGGGGGATCAATGAGCAGTTCTTC. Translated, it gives CASSLLAGGINEQFF.

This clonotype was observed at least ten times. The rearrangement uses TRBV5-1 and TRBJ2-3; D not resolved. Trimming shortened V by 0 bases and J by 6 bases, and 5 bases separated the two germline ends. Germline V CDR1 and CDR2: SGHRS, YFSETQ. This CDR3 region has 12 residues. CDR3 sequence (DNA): TGCGCCAGCAGCTTGGATCTGGATACGCAGTATTTT. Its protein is CASSLDLDTQYF.

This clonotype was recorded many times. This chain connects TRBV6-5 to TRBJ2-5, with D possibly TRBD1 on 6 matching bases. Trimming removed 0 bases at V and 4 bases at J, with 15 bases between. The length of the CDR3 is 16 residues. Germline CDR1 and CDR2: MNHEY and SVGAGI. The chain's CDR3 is CASSYSSQGTRETQYF. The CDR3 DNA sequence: TGTGCCAGCAGTTACTCCTCCCAGGGGACGCGAGAGACCCAGTACTTC.

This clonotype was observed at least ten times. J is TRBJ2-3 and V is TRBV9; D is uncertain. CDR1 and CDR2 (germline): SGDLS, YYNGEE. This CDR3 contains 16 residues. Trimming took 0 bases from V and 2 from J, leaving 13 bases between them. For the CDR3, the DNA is TGTGCCAGCAGCGTAGGTCTATCTGATTTCACAGATACGCAGTATTTT. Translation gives CASSVGLSDFTDTQYF.

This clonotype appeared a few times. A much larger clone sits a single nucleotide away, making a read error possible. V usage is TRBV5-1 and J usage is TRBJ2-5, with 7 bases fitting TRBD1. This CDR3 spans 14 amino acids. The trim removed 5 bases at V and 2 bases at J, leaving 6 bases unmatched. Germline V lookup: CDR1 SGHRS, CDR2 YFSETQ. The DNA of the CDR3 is TGCGCCAGCAGAACCGGGACAGAGCAAGAGACCCAGTACTTC. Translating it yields CASRTGTEQETQYF.

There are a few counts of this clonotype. CDR3 loop: CASSQDLGRSYGYTF. The CDR3 region has the DNA TGTGCCAGCAGCCAAGATTTGGGCAGGTCCTATGGCTACACCTTC. The chain links TRBV3-1 to TRBJ1-2; no clear D. V was trimmed by 0 bases and J by 4 bases, leaving 12 bases between them. The CDR3 runs 15 residues. Germline-derived CDR1 and CDR2 are LGHDT and YNNKEL (reference sequence).

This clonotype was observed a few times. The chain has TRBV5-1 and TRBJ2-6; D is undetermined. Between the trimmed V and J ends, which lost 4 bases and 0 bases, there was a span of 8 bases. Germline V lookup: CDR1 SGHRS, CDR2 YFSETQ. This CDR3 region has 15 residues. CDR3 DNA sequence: TGCGCCAGCAGCGCTCAGGTCTCTGGGGCCAACGTCCTGACTTTC. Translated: CASSAQVSGANVLTF. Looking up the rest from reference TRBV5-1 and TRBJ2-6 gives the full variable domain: KAGVTQTPRYLIKTRGQQVTLSCSPISGHRSVSWYQQTPGQGLQFLFEYFSETQRNKGNFPGRFSGRQFSNSRSEMNVSTLELGDSALYLCASSAQVSGANVLTFGAGSRLTVL.

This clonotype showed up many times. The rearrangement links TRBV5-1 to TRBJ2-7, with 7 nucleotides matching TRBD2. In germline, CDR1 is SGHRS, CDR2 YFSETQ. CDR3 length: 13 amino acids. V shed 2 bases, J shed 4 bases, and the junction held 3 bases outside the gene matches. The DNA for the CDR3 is TGCGCCAGCAGCTTAAGTAGCGGGTACGAGCAGTACTTC. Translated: CASSLSSGYEQYF.

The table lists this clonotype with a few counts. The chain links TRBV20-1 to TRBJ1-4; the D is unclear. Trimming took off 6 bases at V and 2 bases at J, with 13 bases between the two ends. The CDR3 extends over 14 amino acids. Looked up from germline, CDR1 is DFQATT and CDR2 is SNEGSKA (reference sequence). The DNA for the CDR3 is TGCAGTGCACTAGATGGCAGGACTAATGAAAAACTGTTTTTT. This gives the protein CSALDGRTNEKLFF.

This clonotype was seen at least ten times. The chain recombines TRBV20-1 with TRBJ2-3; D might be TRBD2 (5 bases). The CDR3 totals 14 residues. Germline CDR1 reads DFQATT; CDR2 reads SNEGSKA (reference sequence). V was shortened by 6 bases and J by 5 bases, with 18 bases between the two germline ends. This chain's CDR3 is CSAPVPGIGDTQYF. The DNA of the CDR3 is TGCAGTGCCCCGGTCCCGGGAATAGGAGATACGCAGTATTTT.

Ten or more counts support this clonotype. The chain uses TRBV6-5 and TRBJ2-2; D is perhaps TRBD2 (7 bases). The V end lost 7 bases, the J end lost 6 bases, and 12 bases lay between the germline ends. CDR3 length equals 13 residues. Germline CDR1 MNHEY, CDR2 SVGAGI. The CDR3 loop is CASTLGGAGELFF. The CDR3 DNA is TGTGCCAGCACCCTAGGGGGGGCCGGGGAGCTGTTTTTT.

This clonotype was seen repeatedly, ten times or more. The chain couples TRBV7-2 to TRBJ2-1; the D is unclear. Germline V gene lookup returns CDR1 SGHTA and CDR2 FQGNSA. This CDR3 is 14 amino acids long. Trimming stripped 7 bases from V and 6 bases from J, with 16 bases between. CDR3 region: CASTSGTPINEQFF. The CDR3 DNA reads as TGTGCCAGCACCTCAGGTACTCCTATCAATGAGCAGTTCTTC.

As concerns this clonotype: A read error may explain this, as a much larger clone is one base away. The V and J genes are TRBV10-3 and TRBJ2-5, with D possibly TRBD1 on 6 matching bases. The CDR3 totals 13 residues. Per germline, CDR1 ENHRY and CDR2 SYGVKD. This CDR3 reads CAISLSGVEIQYF. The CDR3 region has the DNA TGTGCCATCAGCCTGTCAGGGGTTGAGATCCAGTACTTC.

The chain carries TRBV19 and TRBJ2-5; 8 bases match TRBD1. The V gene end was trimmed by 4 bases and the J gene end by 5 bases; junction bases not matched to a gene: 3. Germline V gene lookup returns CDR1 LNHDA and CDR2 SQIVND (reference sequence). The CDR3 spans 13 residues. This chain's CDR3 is CASSSRGRETQYF. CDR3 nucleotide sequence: TGTGCCAGTAGTAGCAGGGGGCGCGAGACCCAGTACTTC.

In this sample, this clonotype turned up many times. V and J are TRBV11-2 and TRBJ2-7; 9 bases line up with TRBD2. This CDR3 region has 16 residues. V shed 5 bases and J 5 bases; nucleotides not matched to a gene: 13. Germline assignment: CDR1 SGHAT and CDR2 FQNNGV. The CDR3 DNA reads TGTGCCAGCAGCCGGATGGGGCGGGGGGGTAACGACGAGCAGTACTTC. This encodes CASSRMGRGGNDEQYF.

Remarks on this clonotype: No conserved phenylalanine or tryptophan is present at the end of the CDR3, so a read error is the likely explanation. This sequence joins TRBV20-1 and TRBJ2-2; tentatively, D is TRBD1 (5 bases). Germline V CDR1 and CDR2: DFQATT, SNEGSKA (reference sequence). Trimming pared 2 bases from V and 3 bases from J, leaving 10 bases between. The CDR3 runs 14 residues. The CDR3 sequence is CSARSDSYTGELFC. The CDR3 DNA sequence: TGCAGTGCTAGAAGTGACAGTTACACCGGGGAGCTGTTTTGT.

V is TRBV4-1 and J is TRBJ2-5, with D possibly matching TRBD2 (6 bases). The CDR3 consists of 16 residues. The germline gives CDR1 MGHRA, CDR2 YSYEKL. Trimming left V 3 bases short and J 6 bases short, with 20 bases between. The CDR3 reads CASSQGPWDFGKTQYF. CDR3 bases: TGCGCCAGCAGCCAGGGGCCCTGGGACTTTGGGAAGACCCAGTACTTC.

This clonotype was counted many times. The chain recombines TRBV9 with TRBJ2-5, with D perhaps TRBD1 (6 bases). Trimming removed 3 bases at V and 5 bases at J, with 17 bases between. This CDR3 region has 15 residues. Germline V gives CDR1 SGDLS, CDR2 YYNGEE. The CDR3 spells CASSASPTGRETQYF. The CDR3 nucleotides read TGTGCCAGCAGCGCAAGTCCAACAGGGCGGGAGACCCAGTACTTC.

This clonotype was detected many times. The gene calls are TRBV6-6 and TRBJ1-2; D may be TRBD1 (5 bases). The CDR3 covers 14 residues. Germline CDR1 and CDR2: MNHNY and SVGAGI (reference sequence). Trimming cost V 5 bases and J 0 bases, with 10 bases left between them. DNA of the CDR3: TGTGCCAGCAGTGCCGGGACGTCTAACTATGGCTACACCTTC. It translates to CASSAGTSNYGYTF.

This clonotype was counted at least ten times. The CDR3 DNA reads as TGTGCCAGCAGTTTTGAAAGCGGGGGGGCTGATACGCAGTATTTT. This translates into CASSFESGGADTQYF. This chain joins TRBV12-3 or TRBV12-4 and TRBJ2-3, with 10 nucleotides matching TRBD2. After removal of 3 bases from V and 6 bases from J, the junction contained 6 bases not matched to a gene. CDR3 length equals 15 residues.

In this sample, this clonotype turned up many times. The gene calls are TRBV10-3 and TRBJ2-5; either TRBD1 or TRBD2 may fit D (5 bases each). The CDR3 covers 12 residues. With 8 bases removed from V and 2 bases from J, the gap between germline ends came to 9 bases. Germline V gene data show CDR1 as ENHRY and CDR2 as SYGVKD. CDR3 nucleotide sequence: TGTGCCATCGGGACGGCACAAGAGACCCAGTACTTC. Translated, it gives CAIGTAQETQYF.

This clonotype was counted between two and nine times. CDR3 coding DNA: TGTGCCAGCAGCGCCTCCACACCGTCCCACGAGCAGTACTTC. Its protein is CASSASTPSHEQYF. The V gene is TRBV9, the J gene TRBJ2-7; D unclear. This CDR3 has 14 residues. Trimming removed 3 bases from V and 5 bases from J, with 15 bases in between. Per germline, CDR1 SGDLS and CDR2 YYNGEE.

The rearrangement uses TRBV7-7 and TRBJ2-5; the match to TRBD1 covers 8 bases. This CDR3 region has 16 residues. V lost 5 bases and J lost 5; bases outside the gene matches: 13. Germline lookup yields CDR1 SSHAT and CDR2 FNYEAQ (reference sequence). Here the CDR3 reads CASSPSDRGAWETQYF. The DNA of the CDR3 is TGTGCCAGCAGCCCATCTGACAGGGGTGCGTGGGAGACCCAGTACTTC.

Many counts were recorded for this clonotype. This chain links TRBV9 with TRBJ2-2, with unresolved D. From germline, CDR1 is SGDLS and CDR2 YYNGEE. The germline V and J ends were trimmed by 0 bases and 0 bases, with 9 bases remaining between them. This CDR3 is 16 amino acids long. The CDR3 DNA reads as TGTGCCAGCAGCGTAGTGCCACTACCGAACACCGGGGAGCTGTTTTTT. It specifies CASSVVPLPNTGELFF.

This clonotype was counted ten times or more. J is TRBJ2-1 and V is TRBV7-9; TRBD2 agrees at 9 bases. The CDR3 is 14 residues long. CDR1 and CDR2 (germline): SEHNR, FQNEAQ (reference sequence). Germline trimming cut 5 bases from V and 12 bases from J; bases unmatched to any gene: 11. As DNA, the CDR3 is TGTGCCAGCAGCCCCGAGGGCGGGGGGGCCGGGCAGTTCTTC. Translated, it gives CASSPEGGGAGQFF.

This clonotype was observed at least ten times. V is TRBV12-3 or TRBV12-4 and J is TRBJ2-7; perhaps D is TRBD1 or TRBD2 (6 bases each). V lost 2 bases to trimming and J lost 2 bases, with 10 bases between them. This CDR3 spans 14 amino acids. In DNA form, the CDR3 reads TGTGCCAGCAGTTTAAAGGGGGGACCCTACGAGCAGTACTTC. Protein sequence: CASSLKGGPYEQYF.

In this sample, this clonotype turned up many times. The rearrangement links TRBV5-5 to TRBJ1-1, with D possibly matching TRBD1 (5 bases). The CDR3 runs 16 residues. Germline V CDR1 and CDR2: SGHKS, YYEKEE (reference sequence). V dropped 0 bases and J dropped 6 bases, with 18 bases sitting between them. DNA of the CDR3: TGTGCCAGCAGCTTGGAGGGTTTGGTCCGGGGCGCTGAAGCTTTCTTT. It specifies CASSLEGLVRGAEAFF.

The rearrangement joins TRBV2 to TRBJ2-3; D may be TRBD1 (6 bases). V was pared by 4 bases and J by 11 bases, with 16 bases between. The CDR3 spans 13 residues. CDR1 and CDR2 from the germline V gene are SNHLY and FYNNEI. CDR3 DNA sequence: TGTGCCAGCAGTGGGGAGACAGGCGCCATGCAGTATTTT. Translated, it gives CASSGETGAMQYF.

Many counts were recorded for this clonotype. CDR3 sequence: CASSPFRGGSDTQYF. For the CDR3, the DNA is TGTGCCAGCAGCCCCTTCAGGGGTGGGTCAGATACGCAGTATTTT. V gene TRBV5-6 combines with J gene TRBJ2-3, with a weak D call TRBD1 (6 bases). Germline lookup yields CDR1 SGHDT and CDR2 YYEEEE. Trimming cost V 4 bases and J 4 bases, with 16 bases left between them. The CDR3 extends over 15 amino acids.

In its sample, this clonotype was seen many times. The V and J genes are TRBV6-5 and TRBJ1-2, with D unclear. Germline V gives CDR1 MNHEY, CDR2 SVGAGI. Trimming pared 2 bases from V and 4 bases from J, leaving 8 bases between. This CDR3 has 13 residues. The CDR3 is CASSYRPAYGYTF. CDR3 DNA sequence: TGTGCCAGCAGTTACCGGCCGGCCTATGGCTACACCTTC.

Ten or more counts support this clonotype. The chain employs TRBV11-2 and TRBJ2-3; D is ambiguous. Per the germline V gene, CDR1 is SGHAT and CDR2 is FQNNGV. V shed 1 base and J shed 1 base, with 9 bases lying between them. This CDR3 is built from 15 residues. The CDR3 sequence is CASSLVGLRTDTQYF. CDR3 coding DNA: TGTGCCAGCAGCTTAGTTGGGCTCCGCACAGATACGCAGTATTTT.

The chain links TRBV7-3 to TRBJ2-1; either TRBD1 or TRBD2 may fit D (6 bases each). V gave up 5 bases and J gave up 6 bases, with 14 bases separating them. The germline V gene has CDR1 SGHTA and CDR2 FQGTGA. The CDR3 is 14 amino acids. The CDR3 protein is CASSPGGGVNEQFF. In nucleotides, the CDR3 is TGTGCCAGCAGCCCCGGAGGGGGAGTCAATGAGCAGTTCTTC.